Listed below are T cell receptor beta chains from one sample, sequenced in a study of low-dose radiotherapy and immunotherapy resistance in tumors. TCRdb called the reads again in MiXCR, with one record for every CDR3 protein. This table has 55,000 to 80,000 distinct CDR3 sequences, 26% appearing once. Sequencing was performed on PBMCs, taken before treatment. The receptors derive from a male donor with rectosigmoid adenocarcinoma. CDR3s include the opening cysteine and the closing phenylalanine or tryptophan. The D gene is left open where the match is weak. Clone size is shown for a subset of rows, as once, few, many or a class of expanded clone.

clone size	V gene	J gene	D gene	CDR3 DNA	CDR3 protein
many	TRBV7-2	TRBJ2-3	TRBD2	TGTGCCAGCAGCTCAGCGGGGGGGCCCACAGATACGCAGTATTTT	CASSSAGGPTDTQYF
-	TRBV6-2/TRBV6-3	TRBJ1-1	-	TGTGCCAGCAGTCCGCCGGGTGAAGCTTTCTTT	CASSPPGEAFF
many	TRBV20-1	TRBJ1-6	-	TGCAGTGCCAGGCTCTTGGGCGGGACCTATAATTCACCCCTCCACTTT	CSARLLGGTYNSPLHF
many	TRBV7-2	TRBJ1-6	TRBD1	TGTGCCAGCAGCTTAGGCCAGGGGGCGAAGAATCACTTT	CASSLGQGAKNHF
many	TRBV19	TRBJ1-1	-	TGTGCCAGTAGTCTAAGCTACACTGAAGCTTTCTTT	CASSLSYTEAFF
many	TRBV28	TRBJ2-7	TRBD2	TGTGCCAGCAGTCCTACTAGCGGGAGGTACGAGCAGTACTTC	CASSPTSGRYEQYF
-	TRBV6-2/TRBV6-3	TRBJ2-7	-	TGTGCCAGCAGAACTTTGGGACACAAAAACTACGAGCAGTACTTC	CASRTLGHKNYEQYF
many	TRBV12-3/TRBV12-4	TRBJ2-3	-	TGTGCCAGCAGTCCTAGCACAGATACGCAGTATTTT	CASSPSTDTQYF
many	TRBV19	TRBJ2-7	TRBD1	TGTGCCAGTACCGGAACTGGGACAGGGGAGTACGAGCAGTACTTC	CASTGTGTGEYEQYF
many	TRBV6-1	TRBJ2-3	TRBD1	TGTGCCAGCAGGTCCCCGGACAGGGGCACAGATACGCAGTATTTT	CASRSPDRGTDTQYF
many	TRBV20-1	TRBJ2-3	TRBD2	TGCAGTGCTAGAGGCGGGGGGGATAGCACAGATACGCAGTATTTT	CSARGGGDSTDTQYF
many	TRBV20-1	TRBJ2-1	-	TGCAGTGCTAGAAAAGCGGAGAGCTCCTACAATGAGCAGTTCTTC	CSARKAESSYNEQFF
few	TRBV2	TRBJ2-3	TRBD2	TGTGCCAGCAGTGAAATCGGGGGGACCACAGATACGCAGTATTTT	CASSEIGGTTDTQYF
many	TRBV11-2	TRBJ1-2	-	TGTGCCAGCAGCTTAGATAGACAGAGGTATCGAGATGGCTACACCTTC	CASSLDRQRYRDGYTF
-	TRBV11-2	TRBJ2-7	TRBD1	TGTGCCAGCAGCCTTCCCACAGGGGTAACGGTGCAGTACTTC	CASSLPTGVTVQYF
-	TRBV5-4	TRBJ2-3	-	TGTGCCAGCAGCTTCAGACAGAACACAGATACGCAGTATTTT	CASSFRQNTDTQYF
many	TRBV5-1	TRBJ2-2	TRBD2	TGCGCCAGCAGCTTGTCTAGCGGGGGCAACACCGGGGAGCTGTTTTTT	CASSLSSGGNTGELFF
many	TRBV7-2	TRBJ2-6	-	TGTGCCAGCAGCTTGCAGGGTACGGGCGGGGCCAACGTCCTGACTTTC	CASSLQGTGGANVLTF
many	TRBV29-1	TRBJ2-5	-	TGCAGCATAGCCGGGGGTGGGGTCCAAGAGACCCAGTACTTC	CSIAGGGVQETQYF
few	TRBV12-3/TRBV12-4	TRBJ2-2	-	TGTGCTAGCCGCGACTCCGCGAACACCGGGGAGCTGTTTTTT	CASRDSANTGELFF
many	TRBV29-1	TRBJ1-5	-	TGCAGCGTTGAAGAGGTTTTAGGTCAGCCCCAGCATTTT	CSVEEVLGQPQHF
many	TRBV7-2	TRBJ2-7	TRBD1	TGTGCCAGCAGCCCCTACAGGGGGCGAGAGCGCGAGCAGTACTTC	CASSPYRGREREQYF
many	TRBV9	TRBJ2-3	TRBD2	TGTGCCAGCAGCTCCAGCGGGGCCCCTGTGGATACGCAGTATTTT	CASSSSGAPVDTQYF
few	TRBV28	TRBJ1-1	-	TGTGCCAGCAGCTTACCCGGGGGGGGGAACACTGAAGCTTTCTTT	CASSLPGGGNTEAFF
many	TRBV4-1	TRBJ2-2	TRBD1	TGCGCCAGCAGCCCCGGGACAGGGATGACAGGCGGGGAGCTGTTTTTT	CASSPGTGMTGGELFF
many	TRBV7-2	TRBJ2-7	TRBD2	TGTGCCAGCAGTCCGGGGGTAGCGGGAGCCGAGCAGTACTTC	CASSPGVAGAEQYF
many	TRBV12-3/TRBV12-4	TRBJ2-2	-	TGTGCCAGCAGTTTAGTTTCTGTGGCGAACACCGGGGAGCTGTTTTTT	CASSLVSVANTGELFF
many	TRBV2	TRBJ2-5	-	TGTGCCAGCAGTGACAGGTTCCAAGAGACCCAGTACTTC	CASSDRFQETQYF
-	TRBV28	TRBJ2-7	-	TGTGCCAGCAGTTTAATCGCATCCTCCGGAGAGCAGTACTTC	CASSLIASSGEQYF
many	TRBV6-1	TRBJ2-1	-	TGTGCCAGCAGGACCGGACAGACTCAGTCCTACAATGAGCAGTTCTTC	CASRTGQTQSYNEQFF
many	TRBV19	TRBJ1-1	-	TGTGCCAGTAGCCCGGGGGTCGGTCCCGTGCCCCCTTTCTTT	CASSPGVGPVPPFF
many	TRBV28	TRBJ2-7	-	TGTGCCAGCAGTTTGCGGGACGCCTACGAGCAGTACTTC	CASSLRDAYEQYF
many	TRBV2	TRBJ2-2	-	TGTGCCAGCAGTGGGGACCCACCGGGGGAGCTGTTTTTT	CASSGDPPGELFF
many	TRBV20-1	TRBJ1-6	-	TGCAGTGCTAGAGGGATCCAGGGTGATAATTCACCCCTCCACTTT	CSARGIQGDNSPLHF
many	TRBV6-2/TRBV6-3	TRBJ1-2	TRBD1	TGTGCCAGCAGTTGGGGGACAGGGGGCCTCTCCAGGGACGGCTACACCTTC	CASSWGTGGLSRDGYTF
-	TRBV16	TRBJ2-1	TRBD2	TGTGCCAGCAGCCGACTAGCGAGCTCCTACAATGAGCAGTTCTTC	CASSRLASSYNEQFF
many	TRBV7-2	TRBJ2-3	-	TGTGCCAGCAGCTTAGTCATCTTCACAGATACGCAGTATTTT	CASSLVIFTDTQYF
-	TRBV12-5	TRBJ2-3	-	TGTGCTAGTGACAGGGAAGGCACAGATACGCAGTATTTT	CASDREGTDTQYF
many	TRBV10-3	TRBJ1-1	-	TGTGCCATCAGCCCGGTGGGGACCGCTGAAGCTTTCTTT	CAISPVGTAEAFF
many	TRBV29-1	TRBJ2-2	-	TGCAGCTTTCGGAGTCAGGGGCCAGGGACCGGGGAGCTGTTTTTT	CSFRSQGPGTGELFF
many	TRBV25-1	TRBJ1-4	TRBD1	TGTGCCAGCAGTAGACAGGGCCTTAATGAAAAACTGTTTTTT	CASSRQGLNEKLFF
many	TRBV5-4	TRBJ2-7	TRBD2	TGTGCCAGCAGCTTATCATACGGACTAGCGGGAGGGGTTTACGAGCAGTACTTC	CASSLSYGLAGGVYEQYF
many	TRBV20-1	TRBJ2-7	TRBD1	TGCAGTGCTAGTCTCCGACAGGGCCCCTACGAGCAGTACTTC	CSASLRQGPYEQYF
many	TRBV29-1	TRBJ2-1	TRBD1	TGCAGCTCAAAGGGGACAGGCCTCTCCTACAATGAGCAGTTCTTC	CSSKGTGLSYNEQFF
many	TRBV14	TRBJ1-4	-	TGTGCCAGCAGCCAAGAAAGACATTTTGAAAAACTGTTTTTT	CASSQERHFEKLFF